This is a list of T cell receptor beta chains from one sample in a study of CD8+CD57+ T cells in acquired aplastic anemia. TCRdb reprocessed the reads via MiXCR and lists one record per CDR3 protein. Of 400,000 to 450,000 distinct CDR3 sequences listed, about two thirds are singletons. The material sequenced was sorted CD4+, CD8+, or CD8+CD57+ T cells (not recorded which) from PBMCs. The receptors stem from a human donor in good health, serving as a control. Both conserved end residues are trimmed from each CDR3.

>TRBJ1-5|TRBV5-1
ASRPSSDSNQPQH
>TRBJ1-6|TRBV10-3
AISGGGQGPNSPLH
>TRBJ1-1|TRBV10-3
AISLTAQGSGTEAF
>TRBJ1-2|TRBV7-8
ASSLAVGQWNEAYT
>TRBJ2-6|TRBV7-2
ARNLGANVPP
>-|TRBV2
ASSGWGTISYT
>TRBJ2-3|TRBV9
ASSAWVDAETQY
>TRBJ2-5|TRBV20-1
SARPLVRGD
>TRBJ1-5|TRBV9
ASSLLCYRAHPQH
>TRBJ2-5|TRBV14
ASSQGAAVGETQY
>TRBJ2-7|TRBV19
ASSATGAYEQY
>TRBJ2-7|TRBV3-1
ASSPTGTGGSEQY
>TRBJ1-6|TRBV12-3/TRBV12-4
ASSGASYNSPLH
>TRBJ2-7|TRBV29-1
GTGEHREQY
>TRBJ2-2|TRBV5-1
ASRLNTGELF
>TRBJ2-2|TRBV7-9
ASSRGQGTSKLP
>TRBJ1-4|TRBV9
ASSVDEGFGEKLF
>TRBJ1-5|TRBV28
ASVSRGRHSNQPQH
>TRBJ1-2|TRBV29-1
SSYGIRADGYT
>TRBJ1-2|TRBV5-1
ASSIEGASNSNYGYT
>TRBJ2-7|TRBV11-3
ASSLDRYYEQY
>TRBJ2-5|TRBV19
ASSLHRDERSRHHFD
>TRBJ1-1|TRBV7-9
ASSTSPSWGTEAF
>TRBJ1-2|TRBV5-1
ASSLDTGRWGGYT
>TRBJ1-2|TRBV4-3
ASSQTIGTGEGYT
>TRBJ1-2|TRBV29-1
SVESGTASRSGYT
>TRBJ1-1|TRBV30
AWSVLRTSPEAF
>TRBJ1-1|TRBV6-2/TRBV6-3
ASSYTHGRVTTEAF
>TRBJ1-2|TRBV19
ASSFKTGSNYGYT
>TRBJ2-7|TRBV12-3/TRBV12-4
ASSSGGQGTYEQY
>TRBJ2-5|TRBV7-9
ASSLEGPFGYTF
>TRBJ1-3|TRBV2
ARSSAGRNSGNTIY
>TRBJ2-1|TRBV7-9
ASSFPQYNEQF
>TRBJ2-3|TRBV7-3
ASSLARNTDTQY
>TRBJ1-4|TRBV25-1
ASSTGQLNEELF
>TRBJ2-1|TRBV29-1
RSTRSYNEQF
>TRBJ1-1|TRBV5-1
ASRTTTVMNTEAF
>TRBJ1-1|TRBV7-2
ASSSSPSGGRETEAF
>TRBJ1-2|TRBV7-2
ASSLVEGNGYT
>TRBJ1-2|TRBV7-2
ASSPDGKRDNEQT
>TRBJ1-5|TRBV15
ATSLGLSNQPQH
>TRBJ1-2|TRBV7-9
ASRDNIYGDT
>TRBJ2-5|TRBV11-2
ASSAREETQY
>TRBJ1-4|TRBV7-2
ASSALQGHEKLFKLF
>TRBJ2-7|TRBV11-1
ASSLRDEQSFRQY
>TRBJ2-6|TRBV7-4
ASSPPRRGTAFLT
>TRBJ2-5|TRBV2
ASNPDQGTQY
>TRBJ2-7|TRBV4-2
ASSSPASGGTYEQY
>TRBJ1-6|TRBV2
AIRRAGNNSPLH
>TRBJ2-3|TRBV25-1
ASSELAGSTDTRY